The T cell receptor (beta chain) described here comes from a study of OX40 agonist ivuxolimab in advanced cancers. This CDR3 contains 16 residues. Germline trimming cut 3 bases from V and 3 bases from J; bases unmatched to any gene: 5. Germline V gene data show CDR1 as WSHSY and CDR2 as SAAADI. The repertoire was sequenced with immunoSEQ multiplex PCR; TCRdb's copy has only in-frame clones and lacks some. The sample has roughly 80,000 clones, about 89% seen once. This receptor was obtained from an adult with an advanced solid tumor such as melanoma, head and neck, liver or kidney cancer. The chain combines TRBV10-2 with TRBJ1-4, with 9 bases fitting TRBD1. The sample consisted of CD4+ or CD8+ T cells sorted from blood, taken in a trial of the OX40 agonist ivuxolimab. The CDR3 coding sequence is TGCGCCAGCAGTGACTCACAGGGGGCCTCTAATGAAAAACTGTTTTTT. This translates into CASSDSQGASNEKLFF.